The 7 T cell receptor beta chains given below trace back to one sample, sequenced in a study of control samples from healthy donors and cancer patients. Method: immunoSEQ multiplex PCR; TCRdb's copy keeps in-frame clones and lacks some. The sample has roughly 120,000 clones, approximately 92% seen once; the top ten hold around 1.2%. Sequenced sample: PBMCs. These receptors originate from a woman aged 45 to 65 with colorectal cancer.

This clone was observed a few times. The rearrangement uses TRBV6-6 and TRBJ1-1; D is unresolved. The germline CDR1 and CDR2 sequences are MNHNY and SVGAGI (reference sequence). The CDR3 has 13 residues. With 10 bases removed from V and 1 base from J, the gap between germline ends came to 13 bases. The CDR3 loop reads CATLSGGNTEAFF. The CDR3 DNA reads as TGTGCCACCTTGTCCGGCGGGAACACTGAAGCTTTCTTT.

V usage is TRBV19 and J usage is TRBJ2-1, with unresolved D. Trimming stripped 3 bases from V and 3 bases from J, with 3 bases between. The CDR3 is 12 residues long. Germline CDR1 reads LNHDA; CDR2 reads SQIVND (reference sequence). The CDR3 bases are TGTGCCAGTAGTATCAGCTACAATGAGCAGTTCTTC. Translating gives CASSISYNEQFF.

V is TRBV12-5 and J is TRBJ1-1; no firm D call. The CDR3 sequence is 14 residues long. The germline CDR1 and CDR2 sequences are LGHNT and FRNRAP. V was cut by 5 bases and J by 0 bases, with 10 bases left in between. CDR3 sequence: CASGPPRLNTEAFF. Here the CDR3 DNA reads TGTGCTAGTGGTCCACCCAGACTGAACACTGAAGCTTTCTTT. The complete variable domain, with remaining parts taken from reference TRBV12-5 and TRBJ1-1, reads DARVTQTPRHKVTEMGQEVTMRCQPILGHNTVFWYRQTMMQGLELLAYFRNRAPLDDSGMPKDRFSAEMPDATLATLKIQPSEPRDSAVYFCASGPPRLNTEAFFGQGTRLTVV.

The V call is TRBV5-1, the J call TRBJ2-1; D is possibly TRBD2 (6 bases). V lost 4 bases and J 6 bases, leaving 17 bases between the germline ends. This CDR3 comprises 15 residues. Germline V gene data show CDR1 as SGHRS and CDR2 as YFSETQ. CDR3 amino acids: CASSPMRDRFNEQFF. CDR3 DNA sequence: TGCGCCAGCAGCCCCATGCGGGACCGGTTCAATGAGCAGTTCTTC.

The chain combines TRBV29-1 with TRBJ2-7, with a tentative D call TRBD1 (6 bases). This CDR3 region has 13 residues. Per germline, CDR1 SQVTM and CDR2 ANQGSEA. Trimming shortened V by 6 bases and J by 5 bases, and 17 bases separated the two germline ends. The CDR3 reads CSVAPGGGHEQYF. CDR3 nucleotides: TGCAGCGTCGCCCCGGGTGGGGGCCACGAGCAGTACTTC.

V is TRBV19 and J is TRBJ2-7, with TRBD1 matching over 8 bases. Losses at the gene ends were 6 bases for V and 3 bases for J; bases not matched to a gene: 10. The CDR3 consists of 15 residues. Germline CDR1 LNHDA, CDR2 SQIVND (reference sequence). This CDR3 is CASSKNHRGDYEQYF. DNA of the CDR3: TGTGCCAGTAGCAAAAACCACAGGGGGGACTACGAGCAGTACTTC.

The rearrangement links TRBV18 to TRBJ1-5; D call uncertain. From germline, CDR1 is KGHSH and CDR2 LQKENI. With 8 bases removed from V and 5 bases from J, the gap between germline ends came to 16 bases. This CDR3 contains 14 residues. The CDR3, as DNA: TGTGCCAGCCAGCAGGCCGGTGGGGATCAGCCCCAGCATTTT. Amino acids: CASQQAGGDQPQHF.